Sequencing of this T cell receptor (beta chain) was carried out in a study of T cells in Graves' hyperthyroidism and ophthalmopathy. The J segment lost 7 bases and the V segment lost 4 bases, leaving 1 base of the junction unmatched. The germline V gene encodes CDR1 SGHTA and CDR2 FQGNSA. The CDR3 loop spans 13 amino acids. Findings and limits, study-wide: The model's output predicted ophthalmopathy at a median of approximately 6.5 months prior to onset.

About this clonotype: The target antigen is unknown.

Amplified regions were TCR beta CDR3 sequences from RNA transcripts. HTBI primers drove first-round RT-PCR of the TCR CDR3. TCRdb re-analysed the multiplex PCR reads in MiXCR, keeping a single row per CDR3 protein. The sample carries 500,000 to 600,000 distinct CDR3 sequences, 40% to 50% recorded once. V gene TRBV7-2 combines with J gene TRBJ1-4, with 9 bases matching TRBD1. The TCR was taken from an adult woman with Graves' disease, either hyperthyroidism or ophthalmopathy (not recorded which). Sequencing was performed on peripheral blood or thyroid tissue (not recorded which). The CDR3 DNA follows: TGTGCCAGCAGCTCACAGGGGGCTGAAAAACTGTTTTTT. Protein product: CASSSQGAEKLFF.